This TCR beta chain was identified during a study of shared clonotypes between healthy human individuals. J lost 4 bases, V lost 6 bases, and 9 bases had no gene match. CDR1 SNHLY and CDR2 FYNNEI come from the germline V gene. The CDR3 is 16 amino acids. The assay was immunoSEQ multiplex PCR, and TCRdb's table has in-frame clones only and misses some. The profile shows 2,500,000 or so clones, over 85% of them singletons. The sequencing sample was made of naive CD4+ T cells sorted from blood. The subset: CD45RA+ positively selected. The chain recombines TRBV2 with TRBJ2-6, with 7 bases fitting TRBD2. The TCR was taken from a young man in good health. The CDR3 loop is CASRVGLYGGANVLTF. DNA of the CDR3: TGTGCCAGCAGGGTGGGACTATATGGCGGGGCCAACGTCCTGACTTTC. The entire variable domain, with the rest obtained from reference TRBV2 and TRBJ2-6, is as follows: EPEVTQTPSHQVTQMGQEVILRCVPISNHLYFYWYRQILGQKVEFLVSFYNNEISEKSEIFDDQFSVERPDGSNFTLKIRSTKLEDSAMYFCASRVGLYGGANVLTFGAGSRLTVL.